One sample yielded the 27 T cell receptor beta chains listed below, sequenced in a study of beta chain features in type 1 diabetes. Broader study findings: Patients with Type 1 diabetes showed moderately but significantly shorter TCRB CDR3s in all four CD4+ subsets.

These TCRs' antigens remain unknown. The investigators reverse transcribed all of the isolated RNA, so they sequenced expressed TCRB transcripts. The data were produced by immunoSEQ multiplex PCR, yet TCRdb's version contains in-frame clones alone and is incomplete. The table has roughly 700,000 clones, 10% to 15% seen once; the top ten hold about 0.02%. The specimen sequenced was naive CD4+ T cells from blood. These receptors came from a man aged 18 to 29 with type 1 diabetes.

This clone was seen a handful of times. The gene calls are TRBV5-1 and TRBJ1-2; 8 bases are shared with TRBD1. CDR3 length: 15 residues. V was pared by 7 bases and J by 8 bases, with 16 bases of the junction left unmatched. CDR1 is SGHRS, CDR2 YFSETQ, per germline. The CDR3 loop is CASAVNLGQGRGYTF. In DNA, the CDR3 is TGCGCCAGCGCCGTCAACCTCGGACAGGGTCGAGGCTACACCTTC.

This clone came up a few times. The same CDR3 can be traced to other DNA sequences in this sample. This chain links TRBV2 with TRBJ2-3, with D unresolved. The germline gives CDR1 SNHLY, CDR2 FYNNEI. This CDR3 has 10 residues. V lost 6 bases and J lost 6, with 4 bases in between. The CDR3 DNA sequence: TGTGCCAGCAGGGAGGATACGCAGTATTTT. Translation: CASREDTQYF.

This clone was seen a few times. V is TRBV7-3 and J is TRBJ1-1; 10 bases match TRBD1. Trimming at V came to 5 bases and at J to 4 bases, leaving 4 bases not matched to a gene. In germline, CDR1 is SGHTA, CDR2 FQGTGA. The CDR3 consists of 14 residues. CDR3 nucleotides: TGTGCCAGCAGCAACCGACAGGGGGCCACTGAAGCTTTCTTT. It specifies CASSNRQGATEAFF.

The chain combines TRBV6-6 with TRBJ2-1; 7 bases are shared with TRBD2. The CDR3 is 14 residues long. Germline V lookup: CDR1 MNHNY, CDR2 SVGAGI (reference sequence). The V gene end was trimmed by 5 bases and the J gene end by 13 bases; junction bases not matched to a gene: 14. CDR3 sequence (DNA): TGTGCCAGCAGTCAATCTGAAGGGAGGGGCGACCAGTTCTTC. It specifies CASSQSEGRGDQFF.

The chain uses TRBV18 and TRBJ2-1; 8 positions match TRBD1. Germline CDR1 is KGHSH and CDR2 is LQKENI. The CDR3 consists of 15 residues. V trimming: 4 bases; J trimming: 12 bases; junction bases outside the gene matches: 14. CDR3 nucleotides: TGTGCCAGCTCACTACTGGGACAGGACTCTCCGACGCAGTTCTTC. Translation: CASSLLGQDSPTQFF.

This clone was seen more than once but under ten times. The V gene is TRBV6-4, the J gene TRBJ2-2; D is uncertain. Trimming removed 9 bases at V and 1 base at J, with 12 bases between. Germline loops: CDR1 MRHNA, CDR2 SNTAGT. The CDR3 length is 14 residues. This CDR3 is CASKMTQNTGELFF. CDR3 nucleotide sequence: TGTGCCAGTAAAATGACACAGAACACCGGGGAGCTGTTTTTT.

In its sample, this clone was seen a few times. The J gene is TRBJ2-3, the V gene TRBV7-9; D is unclear. Trimming removed 3 bases from V and 2 bases from J, with 9 bases in between. The length of the CDR3 is 14 residues. In germline, CDR1 is SEHNR, CDR2 FQNEAQ (reference sequence). CDR3 bases: TGTGCCAGCAGCTTCTCTGCGGACACAGATACGCAGTATTTT. Translating it yields CASSFSADTDTQYF. Full variable domain (missing parts from reference TRBV7-9 and TRBJ2-3): DTGVSQNPRHKITKRGQNVTFRCDPISEHNRLYWYRQTLGQGPEFLTYFQNEAQLEKSRLLSDRFSAERPKGSFSTLEIQRTEQGDSAMYLCASSFSADTDTQYFGPGTRLTVL.

This clone was picked up one time. The V call is TRBV6-6, the J call TRBJ2-5; a weak D match, TRBD1 (6 bases). Germline V gives CDR1 MNHNY, CDR2 SVGAGI (reference sequence). The CDR3 sequence is 15 residues long. V was pared by 0 bases and J by 3 bases, with 11 bases between. The CDR3 region has the DNA TGTGCCAGCAGTTACTCGGGGGCAGGGAAAGAGACCCAGTACTTC. It codes for CASSYSGAGKETQYF.

This clone was seen only a few times. J is TRBJ2-7 and V is TRBV28, with 8 bases identical to TRBD1. Unmatched junction bases numbered 4, after V lost 5 bases and J lost 4 bases. The CDR3 is 13 amino acids. Germline V CDR1 and CDR2: MDHEN, SYDVKM. CDR3: CASSGDRGYEQYF. Here the CDR3 DNA reads TGTGCCAGCAGTGGAGACAGGGGATACGAGCAGTACTTC. The whole variable domain, filled in from reference TRBV28 and TRBJ2-7, reads DVKVTQSSRYLVKRTGEKVFLECVQDMDHENMFWYRQDPGLGLRLIYFSYDVKMKEKGDIPEGYSVSREKKERFSLILESASTNQTSMYLCASSGDRGYEQYFGPGTRLTVT.

The chain has TRBV11-3 and TRBJ2-3, with 12 bases identical to TRBD2. Germline V CDR1 and CDR2: SGHNT, YENEEA. Germline trimming cut 5 bases from V and 5 bases from J; bases unmatched to any gene: 11. CDR3 length: 17 amino acids. CDR3 nucleotides: TGTGCCAGCAGCCTTAAGCGGACTAGCGGGGAACAAGATACGCAGTATTTT. Translation: CASSLKRTSGEQDTQYF.

This clone was picked up a small number of times. The rearrangement links TRBV29-1 to TRBJ1-1; no reliable D call. Germline V lookup: CDR1 SQVTM, CDR2 ANQGSEA. V was shortened by 3 bases and J by 1 base, with 9 bases between the two germline ends. This CDR3 spans 13 amino acids. CDR3 in DNA: TGCAGCGTTGAGTGGCAGCCGAACACTGAAGCTTTCTTT. Translated: CSVEWQPNTEAFF. Full variable domain (outside the CDR3, taken from reference TRBV29-1 and TRBJ1-1): SAVISQKPSRDICQRGTSLTIQCQVDSQVTMMFWYRQQPGQSLTLIATANQGSEATYESGFVIDKFPISRPNLTFSTLTVSNMSPEDSSIYLCSVEWQPNTEAFFGQGTRLTVV.

The J gene is TRBJ1-2, the V gene TRBV19; no clear D. CDR3 length: 12 residues. The germline CDR1 and CDR2 sequences are LNHDA and SQIVND (reference sequence). V was pared by 4 bases and J by 6 bases, with 9 bases between. In DNA, the CDR3 is TGTGCCAGTAGTACGTCGTGGAATGGCTACACCTTC. The encoded protein is CASSTSWNGYTF.

The rearrangement links TRBV6-4 to TRBJ2-1; D remains unclear. Germline V gene lookup returns CDR1 MRHNA and CDR2 SNTAGT. Trimming took off 4 bases at V and 8 bases at J, with 12 bases between the two ends. This CDR3 contains 13 residues. This chain's CDR3 is CASSVTLVDEQFF. The DNA of the CDR3 is TGTGCCAGCAGTGTTACGCTGGTGGATGAGCAGTTCTTC.

In this sample, this clone turned up a few times. This chain links TRBV7-9 with TRBJ1-2, with unresolved D. The V end lost 7 bases, the J end lost 7 bases, and 19 bases lay between the germline ends. Germline values: CDR1 SEHNR, CDR2 FQNEAQ (reference sequence). The CDR3 contains 14 residues. This CDR3 reads CASTPYGSVGGYTF. CDR3 in DNA: TGTGCCAGCACGCCATACGGAAGTGTCGGTGGCTACACCTTC.

This clone was observed a handful of times. The chain couples TRBV6-5 to TRBJ1-6; a weak D match, TRBD1 (6 bases). This CDR3 has 16 amino acids. Germline CDR1 MNHEY, CDR2 SVGAGI. With 0 bases removed from V and 10 bases from J, the gap between germline ends came to 16 bases. DNA of the CDR3: TGTGCCAGCAGTTACTCGTTTCTGGGGGCGCTCTCACCCCTCCACTTT. The encoded protein is CASSYSFLGALSPLHF.

V gene TRBV5-8 combines with J gene TRBJ1-2; TRBD1 matches at 8 bases. Germline CDR1 SGHTS, CDR2 YDEGEE. The CDR3 has 15 residues. Unmatched junction bases numbered 7, after V lost 4 bases and J lost 2 bases. CDR3 nucleotide sequence: TGTGCCAGCAGCGAAGCACAGGGGGTAAACTATGGCTACACCTTC. Residues: CASSEAQGVNYGYTF.

The chain carries TRBV30 and TRBJ2-7; maybe TRBD1 (6 bases). V was trimmed by 2 bases and J by 7 bases, leaving 18 bases between them. The CDR3 length is 14 residues. Germline CDR1 is GTSNPN and CDR2 is SVGIG (reference sequence). The DNA of the CDR3 is TGTGCCTGGAGTACAGGACAGCTGAGTGGGGAGCAGTACTTC. This encodes CAWSTGQLSGEQYF.

In this sample, this clone turned up a few times. The rearrangement links TRBV10-1 to TRBJ2-5; TRBD1 or TRBD2 may be the D gene (5 bases each). Germline V gene sequence: CDR1 WNHNN, CDR2 SYGVQD (reference sequence). The CDR3 spans 14 residues. V lost 2 bases to trimming and J lost 5 bases, with 12 bases between them. The CDR3 DNA follows: TGCGCCAGCAGTGAGCGAGCATGGGGGGAGACCCAGTACTTC. It specifies CASSERAWGETQYF.

The chain combines TRBV5-1 with TRBJ2-5, with 13 bases matching TRBD2. The CDR3 has 16 residues. With 5 bases clipped from V and 3 bases from J, the junction kept 7 bases outside the gene matches. Germline V lookup: CDR1 SGHRS, CDR2 YFSETQ. CDR3 in amino acids: CASSSGTSGIKETQYF. As DNA, the CDR3 is TGCGCCAGCAGTTCTGGGACTAGCGGGATCAAAGAGACCCAGTACTTC.

This clone came up a few times. The chain joins TRBV30 to TRBJ2-3, with TRBD2 matching 11 bases. The CDR3 extends over 15 amino acids. The germline V gene has CDR1 GTSNPN and CDR2 SVGIG (reference sequence). The V segment lost 3 bases and the J segment 1 base; nucleotides outside the gene matches: 3. CDR3 in DNA: TGTGCCTGGAGGTTTAGCGGGAGGGGCACAGATACGCAGTATTTT. Protein: CAWRFSGRGTDTQYF.

This clone was counted a few times. This CDR3 is CASSGRGRREDIQYF. CDR3 DNA: TGTGCCAGCAGCGGCCGGGGACGGCGGGAGGACATTCAGTACTTC. This chain links TRBV9 with TRBJ2-4; TRBD2 matches 8 bases. V gave up 3 bases and J gave up 8 bases; unmatched junction bases: 10. This CDR3 contains 15 residues. Germline assignment: CDR1 SGDLS and CDR2 YYNGEE.

The chain couples TRBV10-3 to TRBJ1-1, with no clear D. Germline-derived CDR1 and CDR2 are ENHRY and SYGVKD. The germline V and J ends were trimmed by 7 bases and 0 bases, with 12 bases remaining between them. The CDR3 spans 14 residues. In DNA form, the CDR3 reads TGTGCCATCACCCGGAAAGATATGAACACTGAAGCTTTCTTT. Protein product: CAITRKDMNTEAFF.

This clone was recorded a few times. This sequence joins TRBV6-5 and TRBJ1-6, with D possibly matching TRBD1 (5 bases). Trimming removed 2 bases at V and 13 bases at J, with 15 bases between. The CDR3 loop spans 14 amino acids. Germline V gene data show CDR1 as MNHEY and CDR2 as SVGAGI. The CDR3 DNA reads TGTGCCAGCAGTTACGAGGGGAGGTCCTTCCCCCTCCACTTT. Translation gives CASSYEGRSFPLHF.

This clone was picked up a small number of times. The chain's CDR3 is CACRRREGTQYF. The CDR3 nucleotides are TGTGCCTGCCGACGGAGAGAGGGGACCCAGTACTTC. This chain connects TRBV30 to TRBJ2-5, with a weak D call TRBD2 (5 bases). Germline V gene lookup returns CDR1 GTSNPN and CDR2 SVGIG (reference sequence). This CDR3 region has 12 residues. V lost 6 bases, J lost 7 bases, and 15 bases lay in between. Together with reference TRBV30 and TRBJ2-5, the CDR3 gives the full variable domain: SQTIHQWPATLVQPVGSPLSLECTVEGTSNPNLYWYRQAAGRGLQLLFYSVGIGQISSEVPQNLSASRPQDRQFILSSKKLLLSDSGFYLCACRRREGTQYFGPGTRLLVL.

This sequence joins TRBV28 and TRBJ2-7; possibly TRBD1 for D (5 bases). The CDR3 totals 14 residues. V was cut by 8 bases and J by 0 bases, with 14 bases left in between. CDR1 MDHEN and CDR2 SYDVKM come from the germline V gene. The CDR3 DNA is TGTGCCAGCCACACGCAGGGCCTCTCCTACGAGCAGTACTTC. This gives the protein CASHTQGLSYEQYF.

This clone occurred a few times. The chain recombines TRBV14 with TRBJ2-1; tentatively, D is TRBD1 (6 bases). The V end lost 4 bases, the J end lost 6 bases, and 13 bases lay between the germline ends. The CDR3 totals 14 residues. Germline V gene data show CDR1 as SGHDN and CDR2 as FVKESK. CDR3 sequence: CASSRTARRNEQFF. For the CDR3, the DNA is TGTGCCAGCAGCCGGACAGCCCGGCGCAATGAGCAGTTCTTC.

The V gene is TRBV6-1, the J gene TRBJ2-3; maybe TRBD1 (6 bases). The CDR3 has 13 residues. The V and J ends lost 6 bases and 6 bases respectively, with 13 bases between them. Germline loops: CDR1 MNHNS, CDR2 SASEGT. CDR3 coding DNA: TGTGCCAGCAGCGTCCCAGGGGAGGATACGCAGTATTTT. Protein: CASSVPGEDTQYF.